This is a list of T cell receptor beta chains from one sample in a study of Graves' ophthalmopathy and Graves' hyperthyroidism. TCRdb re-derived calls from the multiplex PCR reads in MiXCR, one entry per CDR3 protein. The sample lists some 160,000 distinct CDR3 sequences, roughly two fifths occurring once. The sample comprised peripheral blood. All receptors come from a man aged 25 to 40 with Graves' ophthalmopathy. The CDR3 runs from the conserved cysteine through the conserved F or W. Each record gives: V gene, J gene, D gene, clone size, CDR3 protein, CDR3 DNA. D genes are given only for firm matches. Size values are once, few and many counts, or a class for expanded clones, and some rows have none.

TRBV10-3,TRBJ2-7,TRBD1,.,CAISGDRGPYEQYF,TGTGCCATCAGTGGGGACAGGGGGCCCTACGAGCAGTACTTC
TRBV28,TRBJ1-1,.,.,CASSLIRGGDVYTEAFF,TGTGCCAGCAGTTTGATCCGAGGGGGGGACGTGTACACTGAAGCTTTCTTT
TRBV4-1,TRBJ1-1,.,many,CASSQEVSRNTEAFF,TGCGCCAGCAGCCAAGAGGTGTCGCGGAACACTGAAGCTTTCTTT
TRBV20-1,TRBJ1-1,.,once,CSAGTGTNTEAFF,TGCAGTGCTGGTACAGGGACGAACACTGAAGCTTTCTTT
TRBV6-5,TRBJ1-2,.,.,CASSYRSDYGYTF,TGTGCCAGCAGTTACCGTAGTGACTATGGCTACACCTTC
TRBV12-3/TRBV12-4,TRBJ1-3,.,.,CASSRSGTSYRNTIYF,TGTGCCAGCAGCCGCTCCGGGACTTCCTATAGAAACACCATATATTTT
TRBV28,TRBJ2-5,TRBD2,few,CASRTSGRGETQYF,TGTGCCAGCAGGACTAGCGGGAGGGGAGAGACCCAGTACTTC
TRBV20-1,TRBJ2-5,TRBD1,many,CSARRLTGYQETQYF,TGCAGTGCTAGAAGATTGACAGGGTACCAAGAGACCCAGTACTTC
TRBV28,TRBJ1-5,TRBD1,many,CASRQGRWQPQHF,TGTGCCAGCCGACAGGGTCGGTGGCAGCCCCAGCATTTT
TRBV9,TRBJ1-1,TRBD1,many,CASSVVQGTEAFF,TGTGCCAGCAGCGTAGTACAGGGGACTGAAGCTTTCTTT
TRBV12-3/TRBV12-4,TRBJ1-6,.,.,CASSSIGSPLHF,TGTGCCAGCAGTTCTATTGGTTCACCCCTCCACTTT
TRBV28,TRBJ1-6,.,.,CASSSMRYSPLHF,TGTGCCAGCAGTTCGATGAGGTATTCACCCCTCCACTTT
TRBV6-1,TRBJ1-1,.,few,CASSDATGRTEAFF,TGTGCCAGCAGTGATGCGACAGGCAGGACTGAAGCTTTCTTT
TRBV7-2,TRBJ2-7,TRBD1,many,CASSLETGAYEQYF,TGTGCCAGCAGCTTAGAGACAGGGGCCTACGAGCAGTACTTC
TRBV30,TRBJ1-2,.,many,CAWRVGTYGYTF,TGTGCCTGGAGAGTTGGGACCTATGGCTACACCTTC
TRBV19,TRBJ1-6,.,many,CATRLRDASNSPLHF,TGTGCCACCAGACTCCGGGACGCCTCGAATTCACCCCTCCACTTT
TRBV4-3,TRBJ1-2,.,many,CASSPGARNYGYTF,TGCGCCAGCAGCCCGGGCGCTCGGAACTATGGCTACACCTTC
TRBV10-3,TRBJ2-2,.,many,CATITGEDIARELFF,TGTGCCACGATCACCGGGGAGGACATTGCTAGGGAGCTGTTTTTT
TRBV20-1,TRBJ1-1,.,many,CSAPRRDTVGAFF,TGCAGTGCTCCGCGCCGGGACACCGTTGGGGCTTTCTTT
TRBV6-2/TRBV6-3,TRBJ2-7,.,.,CASSYGRGGYEQYF,TGTGCCAGCAGTTACGGCAGGGGTGGCTACGAGCAGTACTTC
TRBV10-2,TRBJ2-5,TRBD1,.,CASTKGTGVRETQYF,TGCGCCAGCACCAAAGGGACAGGAGTCCGGGAGACCCAGTACTTC
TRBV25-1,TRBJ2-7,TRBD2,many,CASSEWSGSQGGFYEQYF,TGTGCCAGCAGTGAATGGAGCGGGAGTCAGGGAGGGTTCTACGAGCAGTACTTC
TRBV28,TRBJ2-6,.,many,CASEDRYSGANVLTF,TGTGCCAGCGAAGACAGGTACTCTGGGGCCAACGTCCTGACTTTC